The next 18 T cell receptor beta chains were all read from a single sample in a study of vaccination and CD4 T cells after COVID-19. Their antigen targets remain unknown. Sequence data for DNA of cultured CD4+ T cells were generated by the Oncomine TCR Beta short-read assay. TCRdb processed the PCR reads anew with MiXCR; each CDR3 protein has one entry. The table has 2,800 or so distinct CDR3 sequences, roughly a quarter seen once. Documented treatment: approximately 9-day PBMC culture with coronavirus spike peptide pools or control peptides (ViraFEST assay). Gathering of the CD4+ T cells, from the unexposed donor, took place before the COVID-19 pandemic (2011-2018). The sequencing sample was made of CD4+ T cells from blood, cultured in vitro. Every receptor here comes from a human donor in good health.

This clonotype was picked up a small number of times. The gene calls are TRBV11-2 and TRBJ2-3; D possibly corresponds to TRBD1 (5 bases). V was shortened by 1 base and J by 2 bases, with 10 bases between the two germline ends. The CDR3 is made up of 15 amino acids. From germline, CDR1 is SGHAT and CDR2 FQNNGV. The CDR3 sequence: CASSLGGRPTDTQYF. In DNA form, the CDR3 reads TGTGCCAGCAGCTTAGGGGGCAGGCCCACAGATACGCAGTATTTT.

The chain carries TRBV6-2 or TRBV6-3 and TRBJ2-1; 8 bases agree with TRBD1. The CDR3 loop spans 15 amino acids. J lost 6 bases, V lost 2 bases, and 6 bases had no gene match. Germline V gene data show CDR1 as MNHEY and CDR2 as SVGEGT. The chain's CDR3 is CASSYGRGRGNEQFF. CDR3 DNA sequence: TGTGCCAGCAGTTACGGCAGGGGGCGGGGCAATGAGCAGTTCTTC.

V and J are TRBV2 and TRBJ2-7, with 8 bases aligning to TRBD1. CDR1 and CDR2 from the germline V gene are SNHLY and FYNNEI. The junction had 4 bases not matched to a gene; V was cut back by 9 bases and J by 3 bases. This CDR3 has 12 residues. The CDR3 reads CARGGQGYEQYF. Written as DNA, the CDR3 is TGTGCCAGGGGTGGACAGGGCTACGAGCAGTACTTC. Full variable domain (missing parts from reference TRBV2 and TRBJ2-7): EPEVTQTPSHQVTQMGQEVILRCVPISNHLYFYWYRQILGQKVEFLVSFYNNEISEKSEIFDDQFSVERPDGSNFTLKIRSTKLEDSAMYFCARGGQGYEQYFGPGTRLTVT.

The chain's CDR3 is CARRGRDNEKLFF. The CDR3 DNA is TGTGCCAGAAGGGGGCGGGATAATGAAAAACTGTTTTTT. V and J are TRBV6-4 and TRBJ1-4; 7 bases map to TRBD1. CDR3 length: 13 amino acids. The germline V gene has CDR1 MRHNA and CDR2 SNTAGT. V was clipped by 9 bases and J by 4 bases; unmatched bases: 5.

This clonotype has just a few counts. CDR3 in amino acids: CASSGQEGTQYF. CDR3 DNA: TGTGCCAGCAGTGGCCAGGAAGGGACCCAGTACTTC. The genes are TRBV2 and TRBJ2-5; unclear D gene. Per germline, CDR1 SNHLY and CDR2 FYNNEI. Trimming shortened V by 4 bases and J by 7 bases, and 10 bases separated the two germline ends. This CDR3 contains 12 residues.

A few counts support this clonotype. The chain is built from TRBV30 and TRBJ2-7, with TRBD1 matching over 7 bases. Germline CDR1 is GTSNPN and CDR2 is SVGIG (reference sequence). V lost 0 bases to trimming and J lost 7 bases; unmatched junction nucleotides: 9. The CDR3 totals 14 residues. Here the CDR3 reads CAWSVRDRVLEQYF. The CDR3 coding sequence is TGTGCCTGGAGTGTACGTGACAGGGTCCTTGAGCAGTACTTC.

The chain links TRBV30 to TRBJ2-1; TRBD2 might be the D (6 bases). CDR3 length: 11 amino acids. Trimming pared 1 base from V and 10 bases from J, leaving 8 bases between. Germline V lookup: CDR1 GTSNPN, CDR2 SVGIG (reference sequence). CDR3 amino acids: CAWSGRGEQFF. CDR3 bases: TGTGCCTGGAGTGGGCGGGGCGAGCAGTTCTTC.

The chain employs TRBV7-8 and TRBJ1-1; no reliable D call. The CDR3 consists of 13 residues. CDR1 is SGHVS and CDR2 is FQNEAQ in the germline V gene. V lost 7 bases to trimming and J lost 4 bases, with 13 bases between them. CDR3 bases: TGTGCCAGCAACGGACGGGGTATCACTGAAGCTTTCTTT. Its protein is CASNGRGITEAFF.

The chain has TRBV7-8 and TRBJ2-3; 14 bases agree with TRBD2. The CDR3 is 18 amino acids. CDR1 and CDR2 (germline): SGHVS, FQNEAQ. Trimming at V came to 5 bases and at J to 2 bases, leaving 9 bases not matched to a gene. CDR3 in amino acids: CASSVSGTSGGPTDTQYF. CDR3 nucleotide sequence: TGTGCCAGCAGCGTCTCAGGGACTAGCGGGGGCCCCACAGATACGCAGTATTTT.

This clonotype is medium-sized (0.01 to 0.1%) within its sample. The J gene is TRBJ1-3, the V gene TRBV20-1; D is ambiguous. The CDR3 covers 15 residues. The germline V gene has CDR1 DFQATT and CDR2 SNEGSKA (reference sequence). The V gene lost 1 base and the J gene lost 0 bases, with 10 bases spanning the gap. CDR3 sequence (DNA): TGCAGTGCTAGAGTTGCGGGGAGCTCTGGAAACACCATATATTTT. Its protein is CSARVAGSSGNTIYF.

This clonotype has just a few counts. The CDR3 loop reads CASSLYVGTQYF. The CDR3 coding sequence is TGTGCCAGCAGCTTATACGTTGGTACGCAGTATTTT. The chain couples TRBV2 to TRBJ2-3; D is unresolved. CDR1 and CDR2 from the germline V gene are SNHLY and FYNNEI. CDR3 size: 12 residues. The V end lost 6 bases, the J end lost 8 bases, and 12 bases lay between the germline ends.

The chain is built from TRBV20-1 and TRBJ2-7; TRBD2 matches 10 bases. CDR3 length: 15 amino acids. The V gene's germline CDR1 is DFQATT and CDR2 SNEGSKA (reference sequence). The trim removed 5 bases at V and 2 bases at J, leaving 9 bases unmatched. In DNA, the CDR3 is TGCAGTGCTCAACACGGGACTAGCGCGACCTACGAGCAGTACTTC. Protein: CSAQHGTSATYEQYF.

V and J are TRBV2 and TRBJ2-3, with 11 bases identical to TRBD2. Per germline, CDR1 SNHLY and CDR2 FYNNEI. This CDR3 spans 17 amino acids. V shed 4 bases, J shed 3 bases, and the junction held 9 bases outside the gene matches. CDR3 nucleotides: TGTGCCAGCAGTGGGCGAGCTAGCGGGAGGCGTACAGATACGCAGTATTTT. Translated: CASSGRASGRRTDTQYF. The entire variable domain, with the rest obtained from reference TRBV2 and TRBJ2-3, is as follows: EPEVTQTPSHQVTQMGQEVILRCVPISNHLYFYWYRQILGQKVEFLVSFYNNEISEKSEIFDDQFSVERPDGSNFTLKIRSTKLEDSAMYFCASSGRASGRRTDTQYFGPGTRLTVL.

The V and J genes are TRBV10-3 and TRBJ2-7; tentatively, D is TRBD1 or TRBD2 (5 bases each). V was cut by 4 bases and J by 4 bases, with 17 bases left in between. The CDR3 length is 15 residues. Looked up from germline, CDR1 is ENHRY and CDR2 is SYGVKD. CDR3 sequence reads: CAISGGNAGSYEQYF. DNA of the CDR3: TGTGCCATCAGTGGGGGGAATGCGGGTTCTTACGAGCAGTACTTC.

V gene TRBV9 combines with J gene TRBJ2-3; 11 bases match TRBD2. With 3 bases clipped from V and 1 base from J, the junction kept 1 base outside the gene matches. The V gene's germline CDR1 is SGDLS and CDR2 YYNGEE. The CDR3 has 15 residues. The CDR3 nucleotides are TGTGCCAGCAGCGGTAGCGGGGGGGGCACAGATACGCAGTATTTT. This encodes CASSGSGGGTDTQYF.

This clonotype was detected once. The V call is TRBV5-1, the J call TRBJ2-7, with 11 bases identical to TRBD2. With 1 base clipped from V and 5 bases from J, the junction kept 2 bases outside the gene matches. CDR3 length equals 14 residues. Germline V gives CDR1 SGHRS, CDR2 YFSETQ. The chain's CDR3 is CASSLTSGRNEQYF. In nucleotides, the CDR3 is TGCGCCAGCAGCTTGACTAGCGGGAGAAACGAGCAGTACTTC.

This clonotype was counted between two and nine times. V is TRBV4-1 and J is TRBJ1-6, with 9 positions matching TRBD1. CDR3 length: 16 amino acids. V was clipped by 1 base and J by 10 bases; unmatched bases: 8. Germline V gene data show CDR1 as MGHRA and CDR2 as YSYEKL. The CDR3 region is CASSQGVGTGLSPLHF. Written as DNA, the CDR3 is TGCGCCAGCAGCCAAGGCGTCGGGACAGGGTTATCACCCCTCCACTTT.

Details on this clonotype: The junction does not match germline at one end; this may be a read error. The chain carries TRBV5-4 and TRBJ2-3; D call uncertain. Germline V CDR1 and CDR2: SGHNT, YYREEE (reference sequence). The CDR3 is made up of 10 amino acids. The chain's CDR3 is CASSLSETNF. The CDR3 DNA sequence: TGTGCCAGCAGCTTGAGTGAGACGAATTTT.